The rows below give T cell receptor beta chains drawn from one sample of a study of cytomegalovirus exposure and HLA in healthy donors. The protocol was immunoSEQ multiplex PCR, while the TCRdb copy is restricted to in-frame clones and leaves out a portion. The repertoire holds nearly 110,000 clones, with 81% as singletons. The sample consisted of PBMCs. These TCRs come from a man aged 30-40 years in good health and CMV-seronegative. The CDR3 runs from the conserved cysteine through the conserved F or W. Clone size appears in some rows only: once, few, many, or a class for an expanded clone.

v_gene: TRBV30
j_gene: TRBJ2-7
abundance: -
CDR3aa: CAWSRSYEQYF

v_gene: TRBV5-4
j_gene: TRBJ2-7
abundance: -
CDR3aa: CASSSGGAGAYEQYF

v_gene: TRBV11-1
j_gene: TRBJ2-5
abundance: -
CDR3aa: CASSIGQTRETQYF

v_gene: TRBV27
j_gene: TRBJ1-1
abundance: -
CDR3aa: CASSLGGAEAFF

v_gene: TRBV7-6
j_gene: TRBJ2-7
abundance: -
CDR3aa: CASSQDSTGPRQQYF

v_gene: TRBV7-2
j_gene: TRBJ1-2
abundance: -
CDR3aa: CASTSNGFSGYTF

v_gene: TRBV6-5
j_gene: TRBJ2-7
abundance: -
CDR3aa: CASSYSGPAYEQYF

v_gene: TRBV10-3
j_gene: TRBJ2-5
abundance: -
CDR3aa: CAISGAGGLQETQYF

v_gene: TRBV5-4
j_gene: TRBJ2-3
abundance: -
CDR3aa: CASSSALAGGPVADTQYF

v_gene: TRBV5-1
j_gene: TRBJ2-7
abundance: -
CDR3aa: CASSFGTSYEQYF

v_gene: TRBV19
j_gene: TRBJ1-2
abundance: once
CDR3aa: CASSHRDPYGYTF

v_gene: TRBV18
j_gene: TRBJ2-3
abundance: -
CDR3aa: CASSPGDGRSTDTQYF

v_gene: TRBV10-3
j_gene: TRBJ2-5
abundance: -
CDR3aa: CAAGVAEETQYF

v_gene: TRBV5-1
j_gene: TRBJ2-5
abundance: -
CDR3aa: CASSLDLGGKTQYF

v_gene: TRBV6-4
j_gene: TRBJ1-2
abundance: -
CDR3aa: CASSDSGGRNGYTF

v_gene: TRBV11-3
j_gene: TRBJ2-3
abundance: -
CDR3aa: CASSPGTSGSEPDTQYF

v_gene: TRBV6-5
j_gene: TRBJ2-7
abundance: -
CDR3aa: CASSRSGGRNEQYF

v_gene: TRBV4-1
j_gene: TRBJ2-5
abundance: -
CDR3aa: CASSQEKGGVETQYF

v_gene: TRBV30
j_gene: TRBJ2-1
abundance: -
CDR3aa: CAWSVLAGNNEQFF

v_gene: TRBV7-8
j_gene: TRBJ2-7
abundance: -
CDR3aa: CATFGKGLASWDEQYF

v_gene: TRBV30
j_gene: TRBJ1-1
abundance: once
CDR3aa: CAWKGQGPEAFF

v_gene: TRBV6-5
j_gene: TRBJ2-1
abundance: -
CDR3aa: CASWGLAGNEQFF

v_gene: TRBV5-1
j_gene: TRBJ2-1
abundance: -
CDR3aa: CASRLNSNNEQFF

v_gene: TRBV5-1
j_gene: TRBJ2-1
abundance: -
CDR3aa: CASGGLTGDNEQFF

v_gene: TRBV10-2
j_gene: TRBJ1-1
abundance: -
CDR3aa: CASSGDRELPEAFF

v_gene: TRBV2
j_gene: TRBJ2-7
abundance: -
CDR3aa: CASSEAGAYEQYF

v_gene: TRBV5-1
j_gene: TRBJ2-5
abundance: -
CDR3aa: CASNPLASAGGETQYF

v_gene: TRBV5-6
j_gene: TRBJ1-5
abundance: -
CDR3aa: CASSLRGGVLNQPQHF

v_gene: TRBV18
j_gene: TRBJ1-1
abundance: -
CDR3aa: CASSRGGGSTEAFF

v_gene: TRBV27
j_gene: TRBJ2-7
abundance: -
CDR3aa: CASSWTGGASYEQYF

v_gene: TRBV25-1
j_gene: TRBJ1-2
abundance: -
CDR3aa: CASSEQGYGYTF

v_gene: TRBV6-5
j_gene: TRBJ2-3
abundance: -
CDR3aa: CASSYSRGGADTQYF

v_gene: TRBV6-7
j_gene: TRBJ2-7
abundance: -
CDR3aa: CARGQGATKQYF

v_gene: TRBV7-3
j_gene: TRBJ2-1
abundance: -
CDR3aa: CASSFGVNNEQFF

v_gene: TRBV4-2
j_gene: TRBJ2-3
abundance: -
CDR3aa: CASSPRAGGGDTQYF

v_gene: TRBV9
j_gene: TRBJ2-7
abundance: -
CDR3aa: CASSASQGASYEQYF

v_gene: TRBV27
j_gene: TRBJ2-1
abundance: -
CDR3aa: CASRTGGGEQFF

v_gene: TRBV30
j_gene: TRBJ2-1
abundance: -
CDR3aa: CAWSSGLAGANEQFF

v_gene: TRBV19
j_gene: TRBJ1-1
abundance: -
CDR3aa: CASTSGTMNTEAFF

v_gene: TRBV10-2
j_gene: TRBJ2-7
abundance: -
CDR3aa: CASILTAGDYEQYF

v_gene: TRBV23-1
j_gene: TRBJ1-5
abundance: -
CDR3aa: CASSETPRTPGQPQHF

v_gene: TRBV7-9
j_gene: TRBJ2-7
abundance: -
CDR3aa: CASRGTGDYEQYF

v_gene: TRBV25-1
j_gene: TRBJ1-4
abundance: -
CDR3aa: CASSGLRPEGKLFF

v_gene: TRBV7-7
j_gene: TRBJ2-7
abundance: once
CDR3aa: CASSLGGGYEQYF

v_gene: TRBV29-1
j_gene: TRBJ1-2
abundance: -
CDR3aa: CSVWTGWEANYGYTF

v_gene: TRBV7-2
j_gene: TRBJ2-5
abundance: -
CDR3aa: CASSGGQLETQYF